These T cell receptor beta chains were read from a single sample in a study of shared clonotypes between healthy human individuals. Method: immunoSEQ multiplex PCR; TCRdb's copy keeps in-frame clones and lacks some. The sample contains under 1,900,000 clones, 98% to 99% of which appear only once. Sequenced material: naive CD4+ T cells sorted from blood. These receptors all stem from a young man in good health. CDR3s include the opening cysteine and the closing phenylalanine or tryptophan. Each record gives: D gene, clone size, V gene, J gene, CDR3 protein, CDR3 DNA. The D gene is left open where the match is weak. Expanded clones get a size class; other rows say once, few or many, or leave the size out.

d_gene: .
abundance: .
v_gene: TRBV5-1
j_gene: TRBJ1-4
CDR3aa: CASSYGMRSNEKLFF
CDR3nt: TGCGCCAGCAGTTACGGAATGAGGTCTAATGAAAAACTGTTTTTT

d_gene: TRBD1
abundance: .
v_gene: TRBV6-5
j_gene: TRBJ1-5
CDR3aa: CASRRGQGVSPQHF
CDR3nt: TGTGCCAGCAGGCGAGGACAGGGGGTTTCGCCCCAGCATTTT

d_gene: .
abundance: .
v_gene: TRBV28
j_gene: TRBJ2-6
CDR3aa: CASSFPWGAGANVLTF
CDR3nt: TGTGCCAGCAGTTTTCCTTGGGGGGCCGGGGCCAACGTCCTGACTTTC

d_gene: .
abundance: .
v_gene: TRBV7-8
j_gene: TRBJ1-2
CDR3aa: CASSYRDYGYTF
CDR3nt: TGTGCCAGCAGTTACAGGGACTATGGCTACACCTTC

d_gene: .
abundance: .
v_gene: TRBV5-1
j_gene: TRBJ2-3
CDR3aa: CASSRTSTDTQYF
CDR3nt: TGCGCCAGCAGCCGGACCAGCACAGATACGCAGTATTTT

d_gene: TRBD1
abundance: .
v_gene: TRBV5-1
j_gene: TRBJ1-2
CDR3aa: CASSLGQGGGYTF
CDR3nt: TGCGCCAGCAGCTTAGGACAGGGAGGTGGCTACACCTTC

d_gene: TRBD2
abundance: .
v_gene: TRBV5-4
j_gene: TRBJ2-1
CDR3aa: CASSLAGRGSSYNEQFF
CDR3nt: TGTGCCAGCAGCTTGGCCGGGCGGGGGTCCTCCTACAATGAGCAGTTCTTC

d_gene: .
abundance: .
v_gene: TRBV6-5
j_gene: TRBJ2-1
CDR3aa: CASSRNNEQFF
CDR3nt: TGTGCCAGCAGCCGAAACAATGAGCAGTTCTTC

d_gene: .
abundance: .
v_gene: TRBV9
j_gene: TRBJ2-3
CDR3aa: CASSVGRASTDTQYF
CDR3nt: TGTGCCAGCAGCGTTGGGCGGGCAAGCACAGATACGCAGTATTTT

d_gene: .
abundance: .
v_gene: TRBV5-1
j_gene: TRBJ2-7
CDR3aa: CASSTPLGTGASYEQYF
CDR3nt: TGCGCCAGCAGCACGCCGCTGGGGACGGGAGCATCCTACGAGCAGTACTTC

d_gene: .
abundance: .
v_gene: TRBV18
j_gene: TRBJ2-5
CDR3aa: CASSPPGQETQYF
CDR3nt: TGTGCCAGCTCACCACCGGGCCAAGAGACCCAGTACTTC

d_gene: .
abundance: .
v_gene: TRBV11-3
j_gene: TRBJ2-3
CDR3aa: CASSLARATDTQYF
CDR3nt: TGTGCCAGCAGCTTAGCGAGGGCCACAGATACGCAGTATTTT

d_gene: TRBD2
abundance: .
v_gene: TRBV18
j_gene: TRBJ2-2
CDR3aa: CASSLPGSGRTNTGELFF
CDR3nt: TGTGCCAGCTCACTTCCGGGTAGCGGGAGGACGAACACCGGGGAGCTGTTTTTT

d_gene: .
abundance: .
v_gene: TRBV7-9
j_gene: TRBJ1-2
CDR3aa: CASSLGRGYTF
CDR3nt: TGTGCCAGCAGCTTAGGGAGAGGCTACACCTTC

d_gene: .
abundance: .
v_gene: TRBV29-1
j_gene: TRBJ1-4
CDR3aa: CSVERTVGNEKLFF
CDR3nt: TGCAGCGTTGAGCGGACAGTCGGCAATGAAAAACTGTTTTTT

d_gene: .
abundance: .
v_gene: TRBV5-1
j_gene: TRBJ2-7
CDR3aa: CASSLFDAGYHEQYF
CDR3nt: TGCGCCAGCAGCTTGTTCGACGCGGGATACCACGAGCAGTACTTC

d_gene: TRBD1
abundance: once
v_gene: TRBV18
j_gene: TRBJ1-1
CDR3aa: CASSPPSTGGIRAFF
CDR3nt: TGTGCCAGCTCACCACCGTCTACAGGGGGAATCCGAGCTTTCTTT

d_gene: TRBD1
abundance: .
v_gene: TRBV25-1
j_gene: TRBJ1-3
CDR3aa: CASSAPGRGRGNTIYF
CDR3nt: TGTGCCAGCAGTGCGCCGGGCAGGGGGCGAGGAAACACCATATATTTT

d_gene: .
abundance: .
v_gene: TRBV9
j_gene: TRBJ1-1
CDR3aa: CASSPRTRGNTEAFF
CDR3nt: TGTGCCAGCAGCCCCCGGACCAGGGGGAACACTGAAGCTTTCTTT

d_gene: .
abundance: once
v_gene: TRBV21-1
j_gene: TRBJ2-7
CDR3aa: CASSGQGWLVGYEQYF
CDR3nt: TGTGCCAGCAGCGGACAGGGATGGTTGGTGGGCTACGAGCAGTACTTC

d_gene: TRBD1
abundance: .
v_gene: TRBV28
j_gene: TRBJ2-1
CDR3aa: CASSPDRRSYNEQFF
CDR3nt: TGTGCCAGCAGTCCGGACAGGAGGTCCTACAATGAGCAGTTCTTC

d_gene: TRBD1
abundance: .
v_gene: TRBV18
j_gene: TRBJ2-2
CDR3aa: CASSPAGGRIGELFF
CDR3nt: TGTGCCAGCTCACCAGCAGGGGGACGAATCGGGGAGCTGTTTTTT

d_gene: TRBD2
abundance: .
v_gene: TRBV11-1
j_gene: TRBJ2-7
CDR3aa: CASSRRGREPYEQYF
CDR3nt: TGTGCCAGCAGCCGCCGTGGGCGGGAGCCCTACGAGCAGTACTTC

d_gene: TRBD1
abundance: .
v_gene: TRBV5-1
j_gene: TRBJ2-1
CDR3aa: CASSRDRYNEQFF
CDR3nt: TGCGCCAGCAGCAGGGACAGGTACAATGAGCAGTTCTTC

d_gene: .
abundance: .
v_gene: TRBV28
j_gene: TRBJ1-5
CDR3aa: CASRPPTAGRGNQPQHF
CDR3nt: TGTGCCAGCAGACCCCCCACCGCCGGCAGGGGCAATCAGCCCCAGCATTTT

d_gene: .
abundance: .
v_gene: TRBV27
j_gene: TRBJ2-3
CDR3aa: CASSLGQRPTDTQYF
CDR3nt: TGTGCCAGCAGTTTAGGGCAGAGGCCCACAGATACGCAGTATTTT

d_gene: TRBD2
abundance: .
v_gene: TRBV18
j_gene: TRBJ2-3
CDR3aa: CASSPLAGGPSGTDTQYF
CDR3nt: TGTGCCAGCTCACCACTAGCGGGAGGGCCTTCGGGCACAGATACGCAGTATTTT

d_gene: TRBD1
abundance: .
v_gene: TRBV5-1
j_gene: TRBJ1-2
CDR3aa: CASSSGGSVDGYTF
CDR3nt: TGCGCCAGCAGCTCAGGGGGCTCGGTCGATGGCTACACCTTC

d_gene: TRBD2
abundance: .
v_gene: TRBV2
j_gene: TRBJ2-1
CDR3aa: CASRCGLAGFYNEQFF
CDR3nt: TGTGCCAGCAGATGCGGACTAGCGGGATTTTACAATGAGCAGTTCTTC

d_gene: TRBD2
abundance: once
v_gene: TRBV27
j_gene: TRBJ2-3
CDR3aa: CASSRLAGSTDTQYF
CDR3nt: TGTGCCAGCAGTCGACTAGCGGGAAGCACAGATACGCAGTATTTT

d_gene: .
abundance: .
v_gene: TRBV28
j_gene: TRBJ1-1
CDR3aa: CASSSPGETEAFF
CDR3nt: TGTGCCAGCAGTTCCCCGGGTGAAACTGAAGCTTTCTTT

d_gene: .
abundance: .
v_gene: TRBV19
j_gene: TRBJ2-3
CDR3aa: CASSIRSRDTQYF
CDR3nt: TGTGCCAGTAGTATTAGGTCTAGAGATACGCAGTATTTT

d_gene: .
abundance: .
v_gene: TRBV7-9
j_gene: TRBJ2-1
CDR3aa: CASSLSEMGRVYEQFF
CDR3nt: TGTGCCAGCAGCTTATCGGAGATGGGACGGGTATATGAGCAGTTCTTC